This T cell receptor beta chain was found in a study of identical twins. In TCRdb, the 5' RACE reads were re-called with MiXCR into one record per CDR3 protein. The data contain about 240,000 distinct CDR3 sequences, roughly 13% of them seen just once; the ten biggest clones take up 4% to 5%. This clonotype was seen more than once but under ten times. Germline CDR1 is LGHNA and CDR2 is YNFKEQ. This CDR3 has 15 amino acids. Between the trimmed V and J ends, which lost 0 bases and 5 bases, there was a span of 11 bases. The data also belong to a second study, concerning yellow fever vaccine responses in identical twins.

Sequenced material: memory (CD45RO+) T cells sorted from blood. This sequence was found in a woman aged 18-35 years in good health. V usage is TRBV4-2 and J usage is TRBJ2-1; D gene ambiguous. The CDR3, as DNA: TGTGCCAGCAGCCAAGACCAAGGCAGGAACAATGAGCAGTTCTTC. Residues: CASSQDQGRNNEQFF.